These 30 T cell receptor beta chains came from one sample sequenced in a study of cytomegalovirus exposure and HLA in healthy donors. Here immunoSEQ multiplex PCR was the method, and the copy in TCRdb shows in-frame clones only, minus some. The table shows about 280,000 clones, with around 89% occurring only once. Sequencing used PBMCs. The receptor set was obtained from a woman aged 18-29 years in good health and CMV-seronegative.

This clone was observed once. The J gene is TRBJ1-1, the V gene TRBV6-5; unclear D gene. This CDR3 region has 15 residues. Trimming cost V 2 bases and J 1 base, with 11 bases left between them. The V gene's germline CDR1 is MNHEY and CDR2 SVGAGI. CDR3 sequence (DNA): TGTGCCAGCAGTTACGCCTCTCACGGGAACACTGAAGCTTTCTTT. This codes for CASSYASHGNTEAFF.

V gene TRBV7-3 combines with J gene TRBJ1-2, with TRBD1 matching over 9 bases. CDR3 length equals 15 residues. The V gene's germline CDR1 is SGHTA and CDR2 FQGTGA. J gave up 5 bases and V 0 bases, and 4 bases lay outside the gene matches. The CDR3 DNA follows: TGTGCCAGCAGCTTAACCGGGACAGGGAGGTATGGCTACACCTTC. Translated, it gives CASSLTGTGRYGYTF.

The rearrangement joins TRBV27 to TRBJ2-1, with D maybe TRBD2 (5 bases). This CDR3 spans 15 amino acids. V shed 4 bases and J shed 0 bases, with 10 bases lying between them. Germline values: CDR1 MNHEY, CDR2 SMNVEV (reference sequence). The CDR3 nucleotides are TGTGCCAGCAGTTGGACGGGGATCTCCTACAATGAGCAGTTCTTC. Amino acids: CASSWTGISYNEQFF.

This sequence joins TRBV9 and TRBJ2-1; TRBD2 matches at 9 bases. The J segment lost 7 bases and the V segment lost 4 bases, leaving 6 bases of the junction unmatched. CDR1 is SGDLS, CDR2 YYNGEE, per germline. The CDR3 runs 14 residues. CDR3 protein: CASSLAGNVNEQFF. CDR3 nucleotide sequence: TGTGCCAGCAGCCTAGCGGGAAACGTAAATGAGCAGTTCTTC.

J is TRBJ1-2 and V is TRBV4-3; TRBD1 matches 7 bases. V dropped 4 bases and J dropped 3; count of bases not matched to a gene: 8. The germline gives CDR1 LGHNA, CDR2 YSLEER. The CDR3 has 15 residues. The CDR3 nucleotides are TGCGCCAGCAGCCCGACCTCCGACAGGGACTATGGCTACACCTTC. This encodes CASSPTSDRDYGYTF.

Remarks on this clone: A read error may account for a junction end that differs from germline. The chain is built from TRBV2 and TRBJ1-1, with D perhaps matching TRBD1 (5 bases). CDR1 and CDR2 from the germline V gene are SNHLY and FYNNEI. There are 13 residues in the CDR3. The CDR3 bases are TGTGCCAGCAGTCTCCGGGGGAACGCTGAAGCTTTCTTT. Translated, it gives CASSLRGNAEAFF.

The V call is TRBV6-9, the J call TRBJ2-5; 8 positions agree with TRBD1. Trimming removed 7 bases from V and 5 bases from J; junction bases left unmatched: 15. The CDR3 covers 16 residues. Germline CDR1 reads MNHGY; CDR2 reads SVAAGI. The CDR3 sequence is CASTTQGARACETQYF. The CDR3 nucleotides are TGTGCCAGCACTACGCAGGGGGCGCGGGCCTGTGAGACCCAGTACTTC.

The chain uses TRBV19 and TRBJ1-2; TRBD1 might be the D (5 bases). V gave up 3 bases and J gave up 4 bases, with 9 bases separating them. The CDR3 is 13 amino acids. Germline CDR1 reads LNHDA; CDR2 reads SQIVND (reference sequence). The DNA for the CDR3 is TGTGCCAGTAGTATGCGACAGTCCTATGGCTACACCTTC. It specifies CASSMRQSYGYTF.

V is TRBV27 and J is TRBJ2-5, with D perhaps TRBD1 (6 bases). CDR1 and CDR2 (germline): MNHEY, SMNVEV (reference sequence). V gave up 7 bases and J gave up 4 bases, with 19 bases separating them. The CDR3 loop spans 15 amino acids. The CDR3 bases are TGTGCCAGCAATCATAGGGGGTTCGCCACAGAGACCCAGTACTTC. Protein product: CASNHRGFATETQYF.

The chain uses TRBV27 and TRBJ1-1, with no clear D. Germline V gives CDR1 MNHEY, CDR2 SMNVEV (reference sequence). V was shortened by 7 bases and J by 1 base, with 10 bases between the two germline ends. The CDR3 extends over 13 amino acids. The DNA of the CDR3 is TGTGCCAGCAAGCAGGACTCGAACACTGAAGCTTTCTTT. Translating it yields CASKQDSNTEAFF.

The CDR3 nucleotides are TGTGCCAGCAGTGAAGCCACACGAAGCACAGATACGCAGTATTTT. Translated: CASSEATRSTDTQYF. The chain is built from TRBV2 and TRBJ2-3; D gene unclear. Trimming took off 0 bases at V and 0 bases at J, with 7 bases between the two ends. The CDR3 extends over 15 amino acids. Germline CDR1 is SNHLY and CDR2 is FYNNEI.

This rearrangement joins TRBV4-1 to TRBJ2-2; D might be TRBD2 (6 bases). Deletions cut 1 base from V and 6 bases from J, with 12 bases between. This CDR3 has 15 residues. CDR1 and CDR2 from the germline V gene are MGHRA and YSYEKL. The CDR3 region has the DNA TGCGCCAGCAGCCAAGCGGGAGCGAGGGCCGGGGAGCTGTTTTTT. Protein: CASSQAGARAGELFF.

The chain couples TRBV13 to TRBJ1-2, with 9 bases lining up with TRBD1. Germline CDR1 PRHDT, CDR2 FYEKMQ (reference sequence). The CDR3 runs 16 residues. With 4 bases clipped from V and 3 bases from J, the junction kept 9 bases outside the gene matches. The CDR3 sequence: CASSSWTGAPDYGYTF. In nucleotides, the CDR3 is TGTGCCAGCAGCTCATGGACAGGGGCGCCGGACTATGGCTACACCTTC.

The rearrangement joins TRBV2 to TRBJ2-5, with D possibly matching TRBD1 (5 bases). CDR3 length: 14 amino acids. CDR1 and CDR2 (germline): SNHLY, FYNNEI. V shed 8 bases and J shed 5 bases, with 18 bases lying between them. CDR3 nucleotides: TGTGCCAGCCTGACCCAAGGGGTGGTGGAGACCCAGTACTTC. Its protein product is CASLTQGVVETQYF.

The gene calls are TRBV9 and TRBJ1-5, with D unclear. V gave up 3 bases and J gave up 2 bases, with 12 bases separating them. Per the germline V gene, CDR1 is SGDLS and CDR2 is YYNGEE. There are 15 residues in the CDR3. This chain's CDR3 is CASSATPLGNQPQHF. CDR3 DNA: TGTGCCAGCAGCGCAACTCCGCTGGGCAATCAGCCCCAGCATTTT.

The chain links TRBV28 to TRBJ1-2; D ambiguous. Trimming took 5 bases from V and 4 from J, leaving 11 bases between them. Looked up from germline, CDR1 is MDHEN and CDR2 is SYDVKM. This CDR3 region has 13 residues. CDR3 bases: TGTGCCAGCAGTCCCCGTACAGTCTATGGCTACACCTTC. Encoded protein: CASSPRTVYGYTF.

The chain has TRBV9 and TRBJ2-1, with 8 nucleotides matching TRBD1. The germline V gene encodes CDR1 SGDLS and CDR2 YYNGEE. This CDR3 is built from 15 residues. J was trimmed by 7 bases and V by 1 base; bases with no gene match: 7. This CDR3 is CASSVPGQEGNEQFF. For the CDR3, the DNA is TGTGCCAGCAGCGTACCGGGACAGGAGGGAAATGAGCAGTTCTTC.

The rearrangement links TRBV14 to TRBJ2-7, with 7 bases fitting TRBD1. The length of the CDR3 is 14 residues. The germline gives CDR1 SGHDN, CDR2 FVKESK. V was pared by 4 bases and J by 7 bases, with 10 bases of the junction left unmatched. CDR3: CASSRGKGAREQYF. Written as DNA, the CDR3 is TGTGCCAGCAGCCGGGGGAAGGGGGCCAGGGAGCAGTACTTC.

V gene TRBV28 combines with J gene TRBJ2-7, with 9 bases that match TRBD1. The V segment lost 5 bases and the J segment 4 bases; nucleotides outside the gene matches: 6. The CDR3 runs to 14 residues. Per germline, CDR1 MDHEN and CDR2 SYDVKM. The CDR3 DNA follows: TGTGCCAGCAGTGGCGGGACAGGGCGGTACGAGCAGTACTTC. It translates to CASSGGTGRYEQYF.

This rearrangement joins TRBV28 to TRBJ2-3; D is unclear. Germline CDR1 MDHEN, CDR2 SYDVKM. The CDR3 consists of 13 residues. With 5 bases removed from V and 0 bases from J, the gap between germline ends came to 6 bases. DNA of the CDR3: TGTGCCAGCAGTCCCTCTAGCACAGATACGCAGTATTTT. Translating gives CASSPSSTDTQYF. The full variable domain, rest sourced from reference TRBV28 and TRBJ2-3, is DVKVTQSSRYLVKRTGEKVFLECVQDMDHENMFWYRQDPGLGLRLIYFSYDVKMKEKGDIPEGYSVSREKKERFSLILESASTNQTSMYLCASSPSSTDTQYFGPGTRLTVL.

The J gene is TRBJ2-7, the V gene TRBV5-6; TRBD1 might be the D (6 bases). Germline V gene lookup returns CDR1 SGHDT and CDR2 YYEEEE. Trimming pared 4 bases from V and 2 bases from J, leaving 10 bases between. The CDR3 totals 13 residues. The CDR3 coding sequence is TGTGCCAGCAGCCCCGGGGACACCTACGAGCAGTACTTC. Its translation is CASSPGDTYEQYF.

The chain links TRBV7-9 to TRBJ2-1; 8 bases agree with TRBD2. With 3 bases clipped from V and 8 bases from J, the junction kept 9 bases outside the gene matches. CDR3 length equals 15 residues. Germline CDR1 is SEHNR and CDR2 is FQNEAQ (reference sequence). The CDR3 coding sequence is TGTGCCAGCAGCTTCGGTTTAGCGGGACTGGATGAGCAGTTCTTC. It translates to CASSFGLAGLDEQFF. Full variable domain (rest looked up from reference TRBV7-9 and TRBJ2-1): DTGVSQNPRHKITKRGQNVTFRCDPISEHNRLYWYRQTLGQGPEFLTYFQNEAQLEKSRLLSDRFSAERPKGSFSTLEIQRTEQGDSAMYLCASSFGLAGLDEQFFGPGTRLTVL.

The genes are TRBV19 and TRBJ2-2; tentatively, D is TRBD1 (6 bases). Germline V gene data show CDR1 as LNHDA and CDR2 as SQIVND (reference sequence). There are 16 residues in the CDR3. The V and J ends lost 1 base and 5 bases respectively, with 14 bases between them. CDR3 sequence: CASSIVRTGRTGELFF. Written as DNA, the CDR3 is TGTGCCAGTAGTATAGTCCGAACAGGGCGGACCGGGGAGCTGTTTTTT.

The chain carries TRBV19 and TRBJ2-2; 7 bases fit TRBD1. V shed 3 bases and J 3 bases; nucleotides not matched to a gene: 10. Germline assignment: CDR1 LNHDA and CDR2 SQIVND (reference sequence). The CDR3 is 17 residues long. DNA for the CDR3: TGTGCCAGTAGTATCGGTTGGGCAGGGGGATACACCGGGGAGCTGTTTTTT. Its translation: CASSIGWAGGYTGELFF.

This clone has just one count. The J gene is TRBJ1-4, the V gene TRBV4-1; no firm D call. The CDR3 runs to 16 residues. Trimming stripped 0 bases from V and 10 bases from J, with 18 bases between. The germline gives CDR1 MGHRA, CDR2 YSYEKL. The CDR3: CASSQEPGLNVGKLFF. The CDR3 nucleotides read TGCGCCAGCAGCCAAGAACCGGGTTTGAATGTGGGAAAACTGTTTTTT.

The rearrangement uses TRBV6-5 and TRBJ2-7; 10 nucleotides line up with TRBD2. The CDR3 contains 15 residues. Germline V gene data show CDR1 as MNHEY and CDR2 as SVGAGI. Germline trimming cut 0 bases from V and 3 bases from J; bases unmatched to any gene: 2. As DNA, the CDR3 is TGTGCCAGCAGTTACTCGGGACTAGCGAGCTACGAGCAGTACTTC. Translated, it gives CASSYSGLASYEQYF.

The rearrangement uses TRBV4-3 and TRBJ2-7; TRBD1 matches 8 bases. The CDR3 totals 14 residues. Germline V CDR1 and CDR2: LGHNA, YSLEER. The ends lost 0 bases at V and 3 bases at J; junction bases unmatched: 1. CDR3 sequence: CASSQDGQGYEQYF. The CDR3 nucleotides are TGCGCCAGCAGCCAAGACGGACAGGGCTACGAGCAGTACTTC.

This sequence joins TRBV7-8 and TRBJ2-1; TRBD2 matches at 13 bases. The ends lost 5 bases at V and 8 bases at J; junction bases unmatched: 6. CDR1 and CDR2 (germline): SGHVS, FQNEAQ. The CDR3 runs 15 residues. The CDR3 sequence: CASSLSGLAGYEQFF. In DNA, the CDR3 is TGTGCCAGCAGCCTATCGGGACTAGCGGGATATGAGCAGTTCTTC.

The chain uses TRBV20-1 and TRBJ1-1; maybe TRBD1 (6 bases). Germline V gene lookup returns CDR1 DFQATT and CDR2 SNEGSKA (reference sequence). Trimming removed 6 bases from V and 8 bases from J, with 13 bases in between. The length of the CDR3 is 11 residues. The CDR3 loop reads CSAPHREEAFF. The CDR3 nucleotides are TGCAGTGCCCCGCACAGGGAGGAAGCTTTCTTT.

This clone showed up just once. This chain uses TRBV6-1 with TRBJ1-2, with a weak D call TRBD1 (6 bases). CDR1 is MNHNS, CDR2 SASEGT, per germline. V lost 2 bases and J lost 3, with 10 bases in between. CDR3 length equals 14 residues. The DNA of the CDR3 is TGTGCCAGCAGTGAATGGGGGGGCGACTATGGCTACACCTTC. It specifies CASSEWGGDYGYTF.